This TCR beta chain derives from a study of Ad26.COV2.S vaccination and SARS-CoV-2 variants. With V trimmed by 7 bases and J by 5 bases, 9 bases remained unmatched. There are 15 residues in the CDR3. Germline V gene sequence: CDR1 MDHEN, CDR2 SYDVKM. The sample's treatment: about 20 received Ad26.COV2.S at low or high dose, single or two shots; 5 received placebo; per-sample allocation not given. Specimens were obtained on day 63 following the first vaccine or placebo injection. The assay was immunoSEQ multiplex PCR, and TCRdb's table has in-frame clones only and misses some. There are hundreds of thousands of clones in the sample; roughly 89% occur only once, and 5% lies in the top ten.

The TCR sequence derives from a person between 18 and 65 years old who received the Ad26.COV2.S COVID-19 vaccine or a placebo. The rearrangement uses TRBV28 and TRBJ2-2; 8 nucleotides agree with TRBD1. Sample: peripheral blood, taken in a trial of Ad26.COV2.S vaccine versus placebo. CDR3 in amino acids: CASTSDRVYTGELFF. The CDR3, as DNA: TGTGCCAGCACCTCGGACAGGGTGTATACCGGGGAGCTGTTTTTT. The full variable domain, with the rest looked up from reference TRBV28 and TRBJ2-2, is DVKVTQSSRYLVKRTGEKVFLECVQDMDHENMFWYRQDPGLGLRLIYFSYDVKMKEKGDIPEGYSVSREKKERFSLILESASTNQTSMYLCASTSDRVYTGELFFGEGSRLTVL.